This paragraph reports one T cell receptor beta chain. The clone's antigen remains unknown. No much larger clone exists at a distance of one base, and base qualities are not known. This entry is derived from a study of T cells in localized non-small cell lung cancer (dated by TCRdb to the early 2020s). Context from the whole study: The study analyzed T cell repertoires of hundreds of early-stage NSCLC patients, comparing tumors and uninvolved tumor-adjacent lungs. The cohort comprised 200 to 300 treatment-naïve NSCLC patients with resected, localized lung tumors. NSCLC patients had a mean age of roughly 66 years, and around 130 were male and around 99 female. Broader findings and caveats from the paper: Because multi-region tumor sequencing was not done, intratumor heterogeneity could not be ruled out. Uninvolved tumor-adjacent lung showed the highest T cell clonality, higher than tumor, which suggests more focused antigenic responses in the uninvolved tumor-adjacent lung. Longer overall survival was associated with higher T cell density in blood, whereas shorter survival was associated with higher clonality in adjacent lung. Because of the exploratory design, TCR variables were selected using unadjusted p-values without false-discovery rate correction. A median of about 53 of the top 100 tumor clones were detected in paired uninvolved adjacent lung, and under 30 of these tumor clones were also found among the top 100 clones of the paired uninvolved adjacent lung.

The immunoSEQ Assay was used to sequence TCR beta CDR3 regions from DNA. For the original study's pipeline: To compute T cell density, TCR beta template counts were normalized to usable DNA, which was estimated by amplifying housekeeping genes. The preseqR package was used to estimate richness by extrapolating to 400,000 templates for PBMC samples and to 120,000 templates for tissue samples. Clonality was defined by subtracting Pielou's evenness from one. Tissue-enriched TCRs were identified by differential abundance testing using productive amino-acid clonotypes, minimum total count 5 and alpha 0.1. The Jaccard Index and the Morisita Overlap Index were used to quantify repertoire overlap between compartments. GLIPH grouped TCR beta CDR3s together with public tetramer-defined viral CDR3s, and a viral motif had to include at least three viral sequences and also show V-gene enrichment. The immuneACCESS repertoire file appears here via TCRdb, limited to in-frame rearrangements. These files lack a portion of the clones; in checked studies, under half of the deficit traces to unresolved V genes, and the cause of the others is not known. D and trimming were read from the DNA, whereas the V and J calls and clone size are those reported in that table. The table for this sample lists about 92,000 clones; roughly 93% of them were counted only once. Roughly 4% of the sample is held by the ten biggest clonotypes.

At diagnosis, tumor, uninvolved tumor-adjacent lung and peripheral blood were collected and then preserved as a mix of FFPE and fresh-frozen material. For TCR repertoire profiling, blood samples were analyzed as peripheral blood mononuclear cells. The sequencing used PBMCs, collected before any cancer treatment. The clonotype was recovered from a woman aged 35-75 years with stage II squamous cell lung carcinoma.

Here the CDR3 is given as CASSVGSRGQETQYF. The DNA sequence is given as TGTGCCAGCAGCGTAGGATCGCGGGGCCAAGAGACCCAGTACTTC. Rearrangement joined TRBV9 to TRBJ2-5; matching of 6 bases hints at TRBD2 as the D gene. CDR1 and CDR2 are read off the germline V gene as SGDLS and YYNGEE. The CDR3 measures 15 amino acids from cysteine to phenylalanine. The kept DNA is CDR3 alone, 45 bases in frame from the first base. V is pared back by 0 bases and J by 1 base, with 10 bases lying between the germline termini.